Following are 7 T cell receptor beta chains from one sample sequenced in a study of T-cell reconstitution after alpha-beta-depleted transplantation in children. It was with unique molecular identifiers that the TCRbeta library was prepared. From the PCR reads, TCRdb called clonotypes with MiXCR, one entry per CDR3 protein. Of roughly 350,000 distinct CDR3 sequences detected, around 15% appear once; the ten largest clones hold about 41%. This specimen consisted of PBMCs, mostly from graft donor cells, obtained 360 days after TCRalphabeta/CD19-depleted stem cell transplant. The receptors shown here come from a male patient aged 2-9 years who had a stem cell transplant for acute lymphoblastic leukemia, so the T cells may come from the graft donor.

This clonotype was detected a few times. The CDR3 is CASSLVPTSGYYEQYF. The CDR3 bases are TGTGCCAGCAGCTTAGTTCCGACTAGCGGGTACTACGAGCAGTACTTC. The V gene is TRBV7-2, the J gene TRBJ2-7; TRBD2 matches 10 bases. Looked up from germline, CDR1 is SGHTA and CDR2 is FQGNSA. V trimming: 1 base; J trimming: 3 bases; junction bases outside the gene matches: 6. The CDR3 has 16 amino acids.

This chain links TRBV3-1 with TRBJ2-2, with D tentatively TRBD1 (6 bases). The length of the CDR3 is 13 residues. Trimming removed 4 bases from V and 6 bases from J, with 9 bases in between. The germline V gene has CDR1 LGHDT and CDR2 YNNKEL (reference sequence). CDR3 residues: CASSPRGSGELFF. The CDR3 DNA sequence: TGTGCCAGCAGCCCGAGGGGGTCCGGGGAGCTGTTTTTT.

This chain joins TRBV3-1 and TRBJ2-5, with D perhaps being TRBD1 or TRBD2 (5 bases each). CDR3 length equals 13 residues. Trimming pared 1 base from V and 5 bases from J, leaving 8 bases between. Germline loops: CDR1 LGHDT, CDR2 YNNKEL (reference sequence). The DNA of the CDR3 is TGTGCCAGCAGCCAAGGAGGGGCGGAGACCCAGTACTTC. Translation: CASSQGGAETQYF.

The chain is built from TRBV5-1 and TRBJ1-6; D might be TRBD1 (5 bases). The CDR3 loop spans 13 amino acids. The V gene lost 4 bases and the J gene lost 8 bases, with 10 bases spanning the gap. Germline V gene data show CDR1 as SGHRS and CDR2 as YFSETQ. CDR3 in DNA: TGCGCCAGCAGCCGGAGGGGCGATTCACCCCTCCACTTT. Protein product: CASSRRGDSPLHF.

This clonotype was seen at least ten times. This chain connects TRBV12-3 or TRBV12-4 to TRBJ2-2; no definite D call. The CDR3 runs 13 residues. Between the trimmed V and J ends, which lost 5 bases and 4 bases, there was a span of 8 bases. This chain's CDR3 is CASSISGTGELFF. CDR3 DNA sequence: TGTGCCAGCAGTATTTCAGGCACCGGGGAGCTGTTTTTT.

This clonotype came up many times. The chain joins TRBV29-1 to TRBJ2-1; TRBD2 matches at 11 bases. This CDR3 spans 13 amino acids. V was pared by 1 base and J by 10 bases, with 3 bases of the junction left unmatched. The V gene's germline CDR1 is SQVTM and CDR2 ANQGSEA. The CDR3 DNA sequence: TGCAGCGTTGAAGGCTTAGCGGGAGGGGAGCAGTTCTTC. Translated, it gives CSVEGLAGGEQFF.

The rearrangement uses TRBV20-1 and TRBJ1-2; D is unresolved. Trimming shortened V by 1 base and J by 4 bases, and 7 bases separated the two germline ends. Germline V gives CDR1 DFQATT, CDR2 SNEGSKA (reference sequence). The CDR3 consists of 12 residues. CDR3 DNA sequence: TGCAGTGCTAGAGGCAAGGGCTATGGCTACACCTTC. Residues: CSARGKGYGYTF.